This T cell receptor beta chain emerged from a study of OX40 agonist ivuxolimab in advanced cancers. Study summary: Patients receiving dose escalation had hepatocellular carcinoma, melanoma, renal cell or head and neck cancer.

Points from the study as a whole: On average, CD8+ T cells showed a greater number of expanded clones than CD4+.

Turning to this clone: What it binds is unknown.

Method: immunoSEQ multiplex PCR; TCRdb's copy keeps in-frame clones and lacks some. The sample lists tens of thousands of clones, nearly 90% occurring once. The germline CDR1 and CDR2 sequences are KGHSH and LQKENI. The CDR3 runs to 12 residues. V was clipped by 6 bases and J by 1 base, with 6 bases between them. V and J are TRBV18 and TRBJ1-1; D might be TRBD1 (5 bases). This TCR derives from an adult with an advanced solid tumor such as melanoma, head and neck, liver or kidney cancer. The sample in question was CD4+ or CD8+ T cells sorted from blood, obtained in a trial of the OX40 agonist ivuxolimab. This CDR3 is CASSTANTEAFF. The CDR3 DNA sequence: TGTGCCAGCTCGACAGCGAACACTGAAGCTTTCTTT.